This TCR beta chain was retrieved from a study of Ad26.COV2.S vaccination and SARS-CoV-2 variants. General observations from the study: Breadth, reportedly substantial, characterized the spike-specific CD8+ and CD4+ T cell responses after vaccination. The analyses of TCR breadth and depth may have understated the size of total T cell responses.

The assay was immunoSEQ multiplex PCR, and TCRdb's table has in-frame clones only and misses some. The table has around 94,000 clones, 80% seen once. Germline V gives CDR1 MGHRA, CDR2 YSYEKL. This CDR3 has 16 residues. J lost 6 bases, V lost 4 bases, and 9 bases had no gene match. Of note for this clone: Its antigen is undetermined.

This TCR came from a human donor who had recovered from COVID-19. This specimen consisted of peripheral blood, obtained after recovery from COVID-19. The chain links TRBV4-1 to TRBJ2-2; 9 bases are a match to TRBD1. The CDR3 loop reads CASSPDGTGIAGELFF. The CDR3 DNA is TGCGCCAGCAGCCCAGACGGGACAGGGATCGCCGGGGAGCTGTTTTTT.